One sample yielded the 6 T cell receptor beta chains listed below, sequenced in a study of neurological immune-mediated disorders. Regarding time point: longitudinal time-point 1 (baseline). TCRdb redid the calling of the 5' RACE reads with MiXCR, one entry per CDR3 protein. The sample contains about 40,000 distinct CDR3 sequences, under 4% of which appear only once. Sequenced sample: PBMCs. The receptors derive from a woman aged 55-70 years with multiple sclerosis.

This clonotype was seen many times. The rearrangement uses TRBV7-6 and TRBJ2-2, with 8 positions matching TRBD1. Trimming removed 6 bases from V and 1 base from J; junction bases left unmatched: 7. The length of the CDR3 is 16 residues. In germline, CDR1 is SGHVS, CDR2 FNYEAQ. CDR3 DNA: TGTGCCAGCAGAAAAGCCGGGACAGGGAACACCGGGGAGCTGTTTTTT. Protein product: CASRKAGTGNTGELFF.

This clonotype appeared many times. The rearrangement joins TRBV5-6 to TRBJ2-3, with TRBD2 as a possible D gene (6 bases). The V gene's germline CDR1 is SGHDT and CDR2 YYEEEE. This CDR3 region has 17 residues. Between the trimmed V and J ends, which lost 0 bases and 0 bases, there was a span of 14 bases. Here the CDR3 DNA reads TGTGCCAGCAGCTTGGCCTCAGGCGGGGTGAGCACAGATACGCAGTATTTT. Translation gives CASSLASGGVSTDTQYF.

In this sample, this clonotype turned up many times. The chain couples TRBV10-2 to TRBJ1-2, with D perhaps matching TRBD1 (6 bases). The V gene lost 7 bases and the J gene lost 4 bases, with 16 bases spanning the gap. This CDR3 is 14 amino acids long. Germline V gene lookup returns CDR1 WSHSY and CDR2 SAAADI. The CDR3 region has the DNA TGCGCCAGCAAATTCGGGGGGCAAACCTATGGCTACACCTTC. Translated: CASKFGGQTYGYTF.

A word on this clonotype: This clone may be a read error of a much larger clone one base away. A read error is likely, as this CDR3 ends without the conserved phenylalanine or tryptophan. The rearrangement links TRBV5-1 to TRBJ2-5; D is possibly TRBD2 (5 bases). The CDR3 totals 12 residues. Per the germline V gene, CDR1 is SGHRS and CDR2 is YFSETQ. V was trimmed by 6 bases and J by 4 bases, leaving 10 bases between them. The CDR3 loop reads CASTRERETQYI. The CDR3 bases are TGCGCCAGCACAAGGGAGCGAGAGACCCAGTACATC.

This clonotype was picked up many times. This chain uses TRBV12-3 or TRBV12-4 with TRBJ1-1, with a possible D match to TRBD1 (6 bases). This CDR3 comprises 14 residues. V was clipped by 3 bases and J by 4 bases, with 12 bases between them. As DNA, the CDR3 is TGTGCCAGCAGTTTTGGGGGCGCGGTCACTGAAGCTTTCTTT. Its translation: CASSFGGAVTEAFF.

This clonotype occurred many times. The chain has TRBV5-1 and TRBJ1-1; 8 bases line up with TRBD1. V dropped 4 bases and J dropped 5; count of bases not matched to a gene: 13. This CDR3 spans 16 amino acids. CDR1 and CDR2 (germline): SGHRS, YFSETQ. The CDR3 sequence: CASSKSDRGGATEAFF. CDR3 sequence (DNA): TGCGCCAGCAGCAAAAGCGACAGGGGAGGGGCGACTGAAGCTTTCTTT.